This TCR beta chain was retrieved from a study of OX40 agonist ivuxolimab in advanced cancers. CDR1 SGDLS and CDR2 YYNGEE come from the germline V gene. V gave up 4 bases and J gave up 10 bases, with 15 bases separating them. The CDR3 consists of 14 residues. The assay was immunoSEQ multiplex PCR, and TCRdb's table has in-frame clones only and misses some. The sample holds around 74,000 clones, 75% to 90% seen once. This clone was recorded a few times. The chain has TRBV9 and TRBJ1-6, with a possible D match to TRBD1 (5 bases). The sequencing here drew on CD4+ or CD8+ T cells sorted from blood, taken in a trial of the OX40 agonist ivuxolimab. The source is an adult with an advanced solid tumor such as melanoma, head and neck, liver or kidney cancer. CDR3 loop: CASSSSGRESPLHF. The CDR3 DNA follows: TGTGCCAGCAGCTCCTCGGGACGCGAGTCACCCCTCCACTTT.